One sample yielded the 24 T cell receptor beta chains listed below, sequenced in a study of T-cell memory formation after mild COVID-19. TCRdb fed the 5' RACE reads into MiXCR, producing one record per CDR3 protein. This table has approximately 430,000 distinct CDR3 sequences, under 25% appearing once. The sample taken for sequencing was PBMCs or a T cell subset sorted from them (not recorded which). The receptors here all came from an adult woman who had mild COVID-19 (a few samples of this study predate the infection). Cell type and time point are not known.

This clonotype has just a few counts. This chain joins TRBV18 and TRBJ2-7; D is perhaps TRBD1 or TRBD2 (5 bases each). The CDR3 runs 13 residues. CDR1 and CDR2 from the germline V gene are KGHSH and LQKENI. V shed 3 bases and J shed 13 bases, with 19 bases lying between them. The CDR3 DNA reads TGTGCCAGCTCACCCTACGACAACGGGGCCTGTTACTTC. The encoded protein is CASSPYDNGACYF.

This clonotype was counted between two and nine times. The chain couples TRBV9 to TRBJ2-2; no clear D. Trimming removed 3 bases at V and 0 bases at J, with 6 bases between. CDR3 length: 14 amino acids. Germline V gene sequence: CDR1 SGDLS, CDR2 YYNGEE. The CDR3 loop reads CASSDTTNTGELFF. The CDR3 nucleotides read TGTGCCAGCAGCGATACTACGAACACCGGGGAGCTGTTTTTT. Based on the CDR3 plus reference TRBV9 and TRBJ2-2, the full variable domain is DSGVTQTPKHLITATGQRVTLRCSPRSGDLSVYWYQQSLDQGLQFLIQYYNGEERAKGNILERFSAQQFPDLHSELNLSSLELGDSALYFCASSDTTNTGELFFGEGSRLTVL.

CDR3 protein: CASRPGHNTEAFF. CDR3 nucleotides: TGTGCCAGCAGACCGGGCCATAACACTGAAGCTTTCTTT. The chain employs TRBV12-3 or TRBV12-4 and TRBJ1-1; no definite D call. This CDR3 contains 13 residues. Trimming shortened V by 6 bases and J by 2 bases, and 10 bases separated the two germline ends.

The chain carries TRBV2 and TRBJ2-3, with 7 positions matching TRBD1. V lost 4 bases and J lost 2; bases outside the gene matches: 6. CDR1 and CDR2 from the germline V gene are SNHLY and FYNNEI. The CDR3 totals 15 residues. The CDR3 DNA reads TGTGCCAGCAGTGGAGGGACAGACTTCACAGATACGCAGTATTTT. Translation gives CASSGGTDFTDTQYF. The full variable domain, completed using reference TRBV2 and TRBJ2-3, is EPEVTQTPSHQVTQMGQEVILRCVPISNHLYFYWYRQILGQKVEFLVSFYNNEISEKSEIFDDQFSVERPDGSNFTLKIRSTKLEDSAMYFCASSGGTDFTDTQYFGPGTRLTVL.

The CDR3 sequence: CATSDLGRGNTGELFF. The CDR3 coding sequence is TGTGCCACCAGTGACCTGGGGAGGGGTAACACCGGGGAGCTGTTTTTT. The chain links TRBV24-1 to TRBJ2-2, with 7 bases aligning to TRBD2. V was pared by 4 bases and J by 2 bases, with 6 bases of the junction left unmatched. The CDR3 loop spans 16 amino acids. CDR1 is KGHDR and CDR2 is SFDVKD in the germline V gene.

The chain recombines TRBV5-1 with TRBJ2-2; D not resolved. The length of the CDR3 is 14 residues. With 7 bases removed from V and 0 bases from J, the gap between germline ends came to 10 bases. Germline V gene data show CDR1 as SGHRS and CDR2 as YFSETQ. As DNA, the CDR3 is TGCGCCAGCGAGGTCGAAGCGAACACCGGGGAGCTGTTTTTT. Protein product: CASEVEANTGELFF.

This clonotype has only a few counts. V is TRBV11-2 and J is TRBJ2-7; the match to TRBD2 covers 14 bases. Germline assignment: CDR1 SGHAT and CDR2 FQNNGV. V dropped 5 bases and J dropped 3; count of bases not matched to a gene: 15. The CDR3 covers 19 residues. The CDR3 sequence: CASSTFPGLAGAASYEQYF. CDR3 in DNA: TGTGCCAGCAGCACCTTCCCGGGACTAGCGGGAGCGGCCAGCTACGAGCAGTACTTC.

The chain links TRBV20-1 to TRBJ2-3; TRBD2 matches 13 bases. Trimming at V came to 6 bases and at J to 6 bases, leaving 12 bases not matched to a gene. The V gene's germline CDR1 is DFQATT and CDR2 SNEGSKA (reference sequence). The CDR3 has 16 amino acids. Here the CDR3 DNA reads TGCAGTGCAGCCGGGACTAGCGGGACCCCCGGGGATACGCAGTATTTT. It translates to CSAAGTSGTPGDTQYF.

The chain has TRBV7-3 and TRBJ2-1, with 7 bases matching TRBD2. V shed 3 bases, J shed 12 bases, and the junction held 5 bases outside the gene matches. Looked up from germline, CDR1 is SGHTA and CDR2 is FQGTGA. The CDR3 sequence is 12 residues long. The CDR3 DNA reads TGTGCCAGCAGCTTCTCTAGCGGTGGGCAGTTCTTC. Amino acid sequence: CASSFSSGGQFF.

The gene calls are TRBV7-2 and TRBJ1-5, with 7 bases lining up with TRBD1. This CDR3 contains 15 residues. With V trimmed by 2 bases and J by 5 bases, 6 bases remained unmatched. Germline V gives CDR1 SGHTA, CDR2 FQGNSA. CDR3 nucleotides: TGTGCCAGCAGCTTATGGTCAGGGGGGGATCAGCCCCAGCATTTT. Translated: CASSLWSGGDQPQHF.

CDR3 sequence: CASSLGGAPGYTF. The CDR3, as DNA: TGTGCCAGCAGTTTGGGGGGGGCGCCTGGCTACACCTTC. The chain uses TRBV27 and TRBJ1-2; TRBD1 is a possible D gene (6 bases). The CDR3 runs to 13 residues. Germline CDR1 MNHEY, CDR2 SMNVEV (reference sequence). The V end lost 3 bases, the J end lost 7 bases, and 12 bases lay between the germline ends.

The chain is built from TRBV30 and TRBJ2-3; D perhaps matches TRBD1 (6 bases). Per the germline V gene, CDR1 is GTSNPN and CDR2 is SVGIG (reference sequence). Trimming left V 4 bases short and J 1 base short, with 12 bases between. This CDR3 has 14 residues. CDR3 region: CAWNRVQGTDTQYF. CDR3 coding DNA: TGTGCCTGGAACAGGGTTCAAGGCACAGATACGCAGTATTTT.

This chain joins TRBV23-1 and TRBJ1-6; TRBD1 might be the D (5 bases). TRBV23-1 belongs to the ORF category, with a function that is uncertain. Trimming left V 2 bases short and J 7 bases short, with 15 bases between. The CDR3 is 16 residues long. CDR3 nucleotides: TGCGCCAGCAGTCAAGGGGGTCGGCAGACCAATTCACCCCTCCACTTT. Its protein product is CASSQGGRQTNSPLHF.

The chain recombines TRBV9 with TRBJ2-7; TRBD1 matches 10 bases. The CDR3 has 13 residues. Germline CDR1 reads SGDLS; CDR2 reads YYNGEE. After removal of 3 bases from V and 6 bases from J, the junction contained 3 bases not matched to a gene. The CDR3 is CASSAGQGFEQYF. CDR3 bases: TGTGCCAGCAGCGCGGGACAGGGGTTCGAGCAGTACTTC.

This clonotype was observed a few times. The V and J genes are TRBV7-3 and TRBJ2-2; D is perhaps TRBD1 (6 bases). The V gene's germline CDR1 is SGHTA and CDR2 FQGTGA. This CDR3 has 16 amino acids. V was pared by 0 bases and J by 1 base, with 9 bases between. CDR3 in DNA: TGTGCCAGCAGCTTAACTAGAGGGGGGAACACCGGGGAGCTGTTTTTT. Translated, it gives CASSLTRGGNTGELFF.

The chain recombines TRBV2 with TRBJ2-6; the D call may be TRBD1 or TRBD2 (5 bases each). CDR3 length equals 14 residues. The V gene's germline CDR1 is SNHLY and CDR2 FYNNEI. Trimming stripped 4 bases from V and 2 bases from J, with 6 bases between. The CDR3, as DNA: TGTGCCAGCAGTGTGGGACCTGGGGCCAACGTCCTGACTTTC. Protein: CASSVGPGANVLTF.

This chain connects TRBV19 to TRBJ1-2; 7 bases line up with TRBD1. The CDR3 is 16 amino acids. CDR1 and CDR2 (germline): LNHDA, SQIVND (reference sequence). J lost 4 bases, V lost 1 base, and 9 bases had no gene match. The CDR3 nucleotides are TGTGCCAGTAGTATAGCGACAGGGCTCGACTCCTATGGCTACACCTTC. It codes for CASSIATGLDSYGYTF. Based on the CDR3 plus reference TRBV19 and TRBJ1-2, the full variable domain is DGGITQSPKYLFRKEGQNVTLSCEQNLNHDAMYWYRQDPGQGLRLIYYSQIVNDFQKGDIAEGYSVSREKKESFPLTVTSAQKNPTAFYLCASSIATGLDSYGYTFGSGTRLTVV.

The sample holds a few counts of this clonotype. This chain links TRBV29-1 with TRBJ2-7, with no clear D. The CDR3 has 13 amino acids. The V gene's germline CDR1 is SQVTM and CDR2 ANQGSEA. Trimming pared 1 base from V and 3 bases from J, leaving 10 bases between. CDR3 sequence: CSVEGQWGYEQYF. CDR3 DNA sequence: TGCAGCGTTGAAGGTCAATGGGGCTACGAGCAGTACTTC.

The V gene is TRBV7-9, the J gene TRBJ2-7; 9 bases line up with TRBD1. The CDR3 spans 14 residues. The V and J ends lost 6 bases and 5 bases, in that order; junction bases with no gene match: 8. In germline, CDR1 is SEHNR, CDR2 FQNEAQ (reference sequence). The CDR3 protein is CASSLPRDRDEQYF. CDR3 sequence (DNA): TGTGCCAGCAGTCTTCCCCGGGACAGGGACGAGCAGTACTTC.

The V and J genes are TRBV27 and TRBJ2-1; D is uncertain. The V and J ends lost 6 bases and 3 bases respectively, with 6 bases between them. Germline V gives CDR1 MNHEY, CDR2 SMNVEV (reference sequence). The CDR3 extends over 12 amino acids. The CDR3 sequence is CASRPNYNEQFF. Written as DNA, the CDR3 is TGTGCCAGCAGACCTAACTACAATGAGCAGTTCTTC.

The V gene is TRBV12-3 or TRBV12-4, the J gene TRBJ1-1; weak D call: TRBD1 (6 bases). Trimming took 7 bases from V and 2 from J, leaving 14 bases between them. This CDR3 comprises 14 residues. CDR3 in amino acids: CASTVTGENTEAFF. The CDR3 coding sequence is TGTGCCAGCACCGTGACAGGAGAAAACACTGAAGCTTTCTTT.

V is TRBV6-6 and J is TRBJ2-7; D may be TRBD1 (5 bases). Trimming removed 6 bases at V and 2 bases at J, with 11 bases between. From germline, CDR1 is MNHNY and CDR2 SVGAGI (reference sequence). The CDR3 is 13 amino acids. The CDR3 nucleotides read TGTGCCAGCAGACAGGACACGGCCTACGAGCAGTACTTC. This sequence encodes CASRQDTAYEQYF.

This chain joins TRBV9 and TRBJ1-2, with D perhaps TRBD1 (5 bases). Trimming stripped 4 bases from V and 7 bases from J, with 20 bases between. This CDR3 contains 15 residues. The V gene's germline CDR1 is SGDLS and CDR2 YYNGEE. The CDR3, as DNA: TGTGCCAGCAGCCTATCGGGGGTCCCGGGCGGTGGCTACACCTTC. It is translated as CASSLSGVPGGGYTF.

This chain connects TRBV12-3 or TRBV12-4 to TRBJ2-3; the match to TRBD2 covers 11 bases. V shed 4 bases, J shed 2 bases, and the junction held 5 bases outside the gene matches. The CDR3 runs to 16 residues. In nucleotides, the CDR3 is TGTGCCAGCAGTTCCCTGACTAGCGGGACCACAGATACGCAGTATTTT. This sequence encodes CASSSLTSGTTDTQYF.